Here is one T cell receptor beta chain with its context. Its antigen is as yet unknown. CDR1 and CDR2 from the germline V gene are MNHEY and SVGAGI. Trimming left V 6 bases short and J 7 bases short, with 11 bases between. This CDR3 has 12 residues. The sample is drawn from a study of cytomegalovirus exposure and HLA in healthy donors. Study-level findings and limits: Later analysis demonstrated an association between a missense DCLRE1C variant and TCR beta V- and J-gene trimming.

With 60 Vbeta and 13 Jbeta primers, the PCR was carried out. Profiling relied on immunoSEQ multiplex PCR, and the TCRdb table lists in-frame clones only, not all of them. The table lists roughly 120,000 clones, around 70% of them singletons, with roughly 5.3% in the top ten. Sequenced: PBMCs. This TCR derives from a woman in her sixties or seventies in good health and CMV-seropositive. The gene calls are TRBV6-5 and TRBJ2-3; D perhaps matches TRBD2 (5 bases). CDR3 sequence (DNA): TGTGCCAGCAGCAGGAGCGGAAATACGCAGTATTTT. Amino acids: CASSRSGNTQYF.